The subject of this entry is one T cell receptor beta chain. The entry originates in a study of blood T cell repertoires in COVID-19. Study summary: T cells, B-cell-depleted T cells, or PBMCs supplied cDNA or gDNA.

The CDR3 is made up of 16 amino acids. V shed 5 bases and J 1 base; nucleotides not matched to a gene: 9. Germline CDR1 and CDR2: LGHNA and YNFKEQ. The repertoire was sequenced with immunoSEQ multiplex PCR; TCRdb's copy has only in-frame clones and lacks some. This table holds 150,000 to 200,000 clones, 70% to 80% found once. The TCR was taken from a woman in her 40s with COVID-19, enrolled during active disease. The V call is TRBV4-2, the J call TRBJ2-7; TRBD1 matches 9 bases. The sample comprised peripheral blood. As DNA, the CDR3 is TGTGCCAGCAGCTCAGACAGGGGGGGATTGTCCTACGAGCAGTACTTC. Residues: CASSSDRGGLSYEQYF.